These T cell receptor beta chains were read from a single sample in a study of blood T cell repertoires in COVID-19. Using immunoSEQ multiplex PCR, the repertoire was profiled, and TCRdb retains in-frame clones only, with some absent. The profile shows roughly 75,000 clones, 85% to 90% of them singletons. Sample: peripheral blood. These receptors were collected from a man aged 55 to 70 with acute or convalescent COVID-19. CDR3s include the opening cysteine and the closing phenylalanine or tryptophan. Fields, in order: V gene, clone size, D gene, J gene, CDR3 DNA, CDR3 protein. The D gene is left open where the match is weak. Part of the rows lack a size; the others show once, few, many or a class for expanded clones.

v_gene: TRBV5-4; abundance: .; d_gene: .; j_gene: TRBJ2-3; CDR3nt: TGTGCCAGCAGCTTGGCGGAGGGTACGCAGTATTTT; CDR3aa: CASSLAEGTQYF
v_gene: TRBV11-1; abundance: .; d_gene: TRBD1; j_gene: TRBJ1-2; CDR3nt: TGTGCCAGCAGTCCACCGGGACAGGGTCGGAATGGCTACACCTTC; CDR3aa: CASSPPGQGRNGYTF
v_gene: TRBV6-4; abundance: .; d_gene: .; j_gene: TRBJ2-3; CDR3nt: TGTGCCAGCAGTGCCTTACCCGGGGGAGCAGATACGCAGTATTTT; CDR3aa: CASSALPGGADTQYF
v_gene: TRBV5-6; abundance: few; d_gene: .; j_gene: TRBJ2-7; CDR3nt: TGTGCCAGCAGCTTGGGGCCGATCGAGCAGTACTTC; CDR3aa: CASSLGPIEQYF
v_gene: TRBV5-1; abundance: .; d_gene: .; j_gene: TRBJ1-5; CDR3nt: TGCGCCAGCAGCTTGGCCGGGGGTGGACAGCCCCAGCATTTT; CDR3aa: CASSLAGGGQPQHF
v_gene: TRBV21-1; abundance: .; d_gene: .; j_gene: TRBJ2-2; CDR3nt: TGTGCCAGCAGCCTGATGGGACTGAACACCGGGGAGCTGTTTTTT; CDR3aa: CASSLMGLNTGELFF
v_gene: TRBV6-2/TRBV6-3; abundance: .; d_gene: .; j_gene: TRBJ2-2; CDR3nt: TGTGCCAGCAGTTACAGGGGGGGGCCCCGGACCGGGGAGCTGTTTTTT; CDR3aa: CASSYRGGPRTGELFF
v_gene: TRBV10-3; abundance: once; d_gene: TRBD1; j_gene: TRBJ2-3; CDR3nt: TGTGCCATCACTGAGGGGGCCACAACTGTAGATACGCAGTATTTT; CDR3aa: CAITEGATTVDTQYF
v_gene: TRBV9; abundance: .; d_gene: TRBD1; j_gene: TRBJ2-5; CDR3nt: TGTGCCAGCAGCGTAGACCGGGACAGGCAAGAGACCCAGTACTTC; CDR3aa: CASSVDRDRQETQYF
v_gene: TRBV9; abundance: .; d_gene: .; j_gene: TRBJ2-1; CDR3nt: TGTGCCAGCCCCCCATTCTCGGGCTACAATGAGCAGTTCTTC; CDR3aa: CASPPFSGYNEQFF
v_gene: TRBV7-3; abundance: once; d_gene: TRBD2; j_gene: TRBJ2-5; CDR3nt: TGTGCCAGCAGCTCAAGCGGGAAGGTCGGGGAGACCCAGTACTTC; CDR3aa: CASSSSGKVGETQYF
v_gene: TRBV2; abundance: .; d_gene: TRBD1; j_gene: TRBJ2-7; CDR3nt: TGTGCCAGCAGTAGACAGACAGGGCTATCCCCCTACGAGCAGTACTTC; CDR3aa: CASSRQTGLSPYEQYF
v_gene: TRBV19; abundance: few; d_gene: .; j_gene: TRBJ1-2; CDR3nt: TGTGCCAGTAGTATTAACCGCGACTATGGCTACACCTTC; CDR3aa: CASSINRDYGYTF
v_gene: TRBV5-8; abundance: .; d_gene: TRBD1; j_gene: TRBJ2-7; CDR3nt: TGTGCCAGCAGCCTGACAGGGGCCTCCTACGAGCAGTACTTC; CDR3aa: CASSLTGASYEQYF
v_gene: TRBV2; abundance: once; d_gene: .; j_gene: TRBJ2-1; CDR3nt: TGTGCCAGCAGTGACTTTGAGCAGTTCTTC; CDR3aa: CASSDFEQFF
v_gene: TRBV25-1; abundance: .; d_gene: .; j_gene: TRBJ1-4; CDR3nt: TGTGCCAGCAGTGAAGCAGGGGATCCTAATGAAAAACTGTTTTTT; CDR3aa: CASSEAGDPNEKLFF
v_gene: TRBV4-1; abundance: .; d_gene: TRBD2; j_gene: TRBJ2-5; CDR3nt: TGCGCCAGCAGCCAGGGGGGGTTAAAAGAGACCCAGTACTTC; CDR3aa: CASSQGGLKETQYF
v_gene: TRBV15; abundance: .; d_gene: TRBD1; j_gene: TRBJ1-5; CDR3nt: TGTGCCACCAGCAGAGATTTGGGACAGTCGAGGCAGCCCCAGCATTTT; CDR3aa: CATSRDLGQSRQPQHF
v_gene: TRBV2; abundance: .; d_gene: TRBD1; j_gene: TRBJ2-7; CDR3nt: TGTGCCAGCAGTGGGACAGGCTACGAGCAGTACTTC; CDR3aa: CASSGTGYEQYF
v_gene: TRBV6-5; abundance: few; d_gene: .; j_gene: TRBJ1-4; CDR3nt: TGTGCCAGCGCCGTGGGGCCTAATGAAAAACTGTTTTTT; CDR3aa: CASAVGPNEKLFF
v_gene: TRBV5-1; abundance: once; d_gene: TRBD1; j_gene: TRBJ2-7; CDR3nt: TGCGCCAGCAGCCCGGGACAGGGACCGAGGGAGCAGTACTTC; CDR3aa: CASSPGQGPREQYF
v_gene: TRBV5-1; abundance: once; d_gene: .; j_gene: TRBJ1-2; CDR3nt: TGCGCCAGCAGCTTGGATCAGCCCGTTCGGGGGGCCGATTACACCTTC; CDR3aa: CASSLDQPVRGADYTF
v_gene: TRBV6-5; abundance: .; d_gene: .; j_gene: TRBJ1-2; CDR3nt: TGTGCCAGCAGTTACTCGAGCCAGGGTCTTATTGGCTACACCTTC; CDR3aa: CASSYSSQGLIGYTF
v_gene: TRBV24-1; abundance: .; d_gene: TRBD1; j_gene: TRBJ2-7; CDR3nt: TGTGCCACCAGTGATATCGGGACAGGGGGCCTCGAGCAGTACTTC; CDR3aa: CATSDIGTGGLEQYF
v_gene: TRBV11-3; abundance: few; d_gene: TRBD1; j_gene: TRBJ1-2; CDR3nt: TGTGCCAGCAGTCTCCGGGACAGGGTTTGTAGGGAAGGGTATGGCTACACCTTC; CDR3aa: CASSLRDRVCREGYGYTF
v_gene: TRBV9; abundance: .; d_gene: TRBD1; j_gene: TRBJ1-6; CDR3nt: TGTGCCAGCAGCTCCCGGACAGGGGCTAATTCACCCCTCCACTTT; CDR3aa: CASSSRTGANSPLHF
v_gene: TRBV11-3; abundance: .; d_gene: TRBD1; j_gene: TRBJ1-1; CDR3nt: TGTGCCAGCAGCGTCGACAGGGTCACTGAAGCTTTCTTT; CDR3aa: CASSVDRVTEAFF
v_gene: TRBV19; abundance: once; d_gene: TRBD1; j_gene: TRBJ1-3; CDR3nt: TGTGCCAGTAGTAGGGACAGAGAATTATCTGGAAACACCATATATTTT; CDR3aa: CASSRDRELSGNTIYF
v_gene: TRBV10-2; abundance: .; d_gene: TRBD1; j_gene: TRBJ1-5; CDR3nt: TGCGCCAGCAGTGAGTCCAAACAGGGGGCCGGACAGCCCCAGCATTTT; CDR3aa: CASSESKQGAGQPQHF
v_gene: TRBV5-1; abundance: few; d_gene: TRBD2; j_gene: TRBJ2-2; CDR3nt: TGCGCCAGCGTGGCGGGAGGATGGAACACCGGGGAGCTGTTTTTT; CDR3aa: CASVAGGWNTGELFF
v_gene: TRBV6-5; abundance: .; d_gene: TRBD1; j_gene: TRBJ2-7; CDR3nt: TGTGCCAGCAGGGGGACAGGGCTCTACGAGCAGTACTTC; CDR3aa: CASRGTGLYEQYF
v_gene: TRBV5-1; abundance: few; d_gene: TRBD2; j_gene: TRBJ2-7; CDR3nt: TGCGCCAGTACACCCCGGACTAGCGGAACCTACGAGCAGTACTTC; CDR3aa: CASTPRTSGTYEQYF
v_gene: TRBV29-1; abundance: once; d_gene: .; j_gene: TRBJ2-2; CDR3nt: TGCAGCGTTGGACTAAACCCCGGGGAGCTGTTTTTT; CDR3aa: CSVGLNPGELFF
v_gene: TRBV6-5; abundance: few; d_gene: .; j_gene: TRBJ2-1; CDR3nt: TGTGCCAGCCACAGCTCAAGCTCCTACAATGAGCAGTTCTTC; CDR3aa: CASHSSSSYNEQFF
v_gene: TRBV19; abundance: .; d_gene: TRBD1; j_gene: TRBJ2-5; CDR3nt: TGTGCCAGTAGTACCGGACAGGGGCCCAACTCGGAGACCCAGTACTTC; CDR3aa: CASSTGQGPNSETQYF
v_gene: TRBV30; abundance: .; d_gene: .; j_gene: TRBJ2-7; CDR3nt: TGTGCCTGGAGTGGGTTAGGGGACTCCTACGAGCAGTACTTC; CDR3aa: CAWSGLGDSYEQYF
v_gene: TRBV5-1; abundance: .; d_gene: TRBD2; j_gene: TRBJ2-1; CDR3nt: TGCGCCAGCAGCTCTTCCGGGACTAGCGGCAATGAGCAGTTCTTC; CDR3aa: CASSSSGTSGNEQFF
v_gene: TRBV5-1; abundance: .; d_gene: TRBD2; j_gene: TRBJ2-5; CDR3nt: TGCGCCAGCACCCCCGGGACTAGCGGGTCTGGCCGGGGAGAGACCCAGTACTTC; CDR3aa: CASTPGTSGSGRGETQYF